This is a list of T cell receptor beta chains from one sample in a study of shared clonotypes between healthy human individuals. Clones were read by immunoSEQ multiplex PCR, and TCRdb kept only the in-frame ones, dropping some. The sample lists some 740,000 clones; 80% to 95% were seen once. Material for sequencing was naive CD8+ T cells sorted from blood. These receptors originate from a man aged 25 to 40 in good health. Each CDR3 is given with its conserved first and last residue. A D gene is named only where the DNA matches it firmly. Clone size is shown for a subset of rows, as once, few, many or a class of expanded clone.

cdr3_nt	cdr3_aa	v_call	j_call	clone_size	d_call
TGCGCCAGCAGCCAAGTAGGGGGAGAGAGGGGAGGTACCCAGTACTTC	CASSQVGGERGGTQYF	TRBV4-1	TRBJ2-5	-	-
TGTGCCAGCAGCTTTCGACTAGCCAATGAGCAGTTCTTC	CASSFRLANEQFF	TRBV7-9	TRBJ2-1	-	TRBD2
TGTGCCAGCAGGAAAACCCTCGACAGCGATAGCAATCAGCCCCAGCATTTT	CASRKTLDSDSNQPQHF	TRBV2	TRBJ1-5	-	-
TGTGCCAGCAGCTCCGTTGGACTAGCGGGAGGGCGTACGCAGTATTTT	CASSSVGLAGGRTQYF	TRBV7-9	TRBJ2-3	-	TRBD2
TGTGCCAGCAGCTTAGGTTCTAGCGGGAGGGCCGGGTATTTT	CASSLGSSGRAGYF	TRBV11-2	TRBJ2-3	-	TRBD2
TGTGCCAGCAGCCAATTCCGTTTTCTAGCGACCGTCTACAATGAGCAGTTCTTC	CASSQFRFLATVYNEQFF	TRBV7-6	TRBJ2-1	-	-
TGTGCCAGCAGCACTTCAGGAGTCACAGATACGCAGTATTTT	CASSTSGVTDTQYF	TRBV27	TRBJ2-3	-	-
TGTGCCTGGCATGACGGGACTAGCGGGAGTAGGGAGCAGTACTTC	CAWHDGTSGSREQYF	TRBV30	TRBJ2-7	-	TRBD2
TGTGCCAGCAGTCCGGTATGGGACGACGGGGCCAACGTCCTGACTTTC	CASSPVWDDGANVLTF	TRBV6-6	TRBJ2-6	-	-
TGTGCCAGCAGTCCTATAGCGGGAGAGAACCAAGAGACCCAGTACTTC	CASSPIAGENQETQYF	TRBV27	TRBJ2-5	-	TRBD2
TGTGCCTGGAATACGGGGCAGGGTAATCAGCCCCAGCATTTT	CAWNTGQGNQPQHF	TRBV30	TRBJ1-5	-	-
TGTGCCACCTCTCCGGGGGGCACTGAAGCTTTCTTT	CATSPGGTEAFF	TRBV7-9	TRBJ1-1	-	-
TGTGCCAGCAGTTACTCGTCCAGGGGTACCACTGAAGCTTTCTTT	CASSYSSRGTTEAFF	TRBV6-5	TRBJ1-1	once	-
TGCGCCAGCAGCCCTGGCAGAGCCTACGAGCAGTACTTC	CASSPGRAYEQYF	TRBV4-1	TRBJ2-7	-	-
TGCGCCAGCAGTGAGCCGGGACTAGCGGGCACAGATACGCAGTATTTT	CASSEPGLAGTDTQYF	TRBV10-1	TRBJ2-3	once	TRBD2
TGTGCCAGCAGCTCGCAAGCTACCGGGACTACCTCTCCCGGGGAGCTGTTTTTT	CASSSQATGTTSPGELFF	TRBV11-1	TRBJ2-2	-	TRBD2
TGTGCCAGCAGTGCAGGGTTGGGCACCGGGGAGCTGTTTTTT	CASSAGLGTGELFF	TRBV7-6	TRBJ2-2	-	-
TGTGCCAGCAGTTACTTCGCGGGAGGGCCCTACAATGAGCAGTTCTTC	CASSYFAGGPYNEQFF	TRBV6-5	TRBJ2-1	-	TRBD2
TGTGCCAGCAGCTTACCACTAGCGGGAAACGAGCAGTTCTTC	CASSLPLAGNEQFF	TRBV7-2	TRBJ2-1	-	TRBD2
TGTGCCATTTTGCCTCCCCCAGCGGGAGGGAACACCGGGGAGCTGTTTTTT	CAILPPPAGGNTGELFF	TRBV19	TRBJ2-2	once	TRBD2
TGTGCCAGCAGCCCCCGCGGAGGGAGCTCCTACGAGCAGTACTTC	CASSPRGGSSYEQYF	TRBV7-9	TRBJ2-7	-	-
TGCAGCGTTGACGCTTTAGACGAACAATTCAATGAGCAGTTCTTC	CSVDALDEQFNEQFF	TRBV29-1	TRBJ2-1	-	-
TGTGCCAGCAGTTTACAGTTGGGCTCTATGAACACTGAAGCTTTCTTT	CASSLQLGSMNTEAFF	TRBV27	TRBJ1-1	-	-
TGTGCCAGCAGCGTAGCTTGGAAACCGAACACCGGGGAGCTGTTTTTT	CASSVAWKPNTGELFF	TRBV9	TRBJ2-2	-	-
TGTGCCACCAGCAGAGCCGATGTATTACAGGGAGATGAGCAGTTCTTC	CATSRADVLQGDEQFF	TRBV15	TRBJ2-1	-	-
TGTGCCAGCAGTTCTGAGGGGTACAATCAGCCCCAGCATTTT	CASSSEGYNQPQHF	TRBV27	TRBJ1-5	-	-
TGTGCCAGCAGTTTGTTGGGTTCCGGCACTGAAGCTTTCTTT	CASSLLGSGTEAFF	TRBV28	TRBJ1-1	-	-
TGTGCCAGCAGCGCTCCCGGGACAGGGGGCGGCTACACCTTC	CASSAPGTGGGYTF	TRBV9	TRBJ1-2	-	TRBD1
TGTGCCAGCAGTTACCCGACAGGGAGCTCTGGGGCCAACGTCCTGACTTTC	CASSYPTGSSGANVLTF	TRBV27	TRBJ2-6	-	TRBD1
TGCGCCAGCAGCCAAGGGACAGGGGGCAATCAGCCCCAGCATTTT	CASSQGTGGNQPQHF	TRBV4-3	TRBJ1-5	-	TRBD1
TGTGCCAGCAGTGCTTTATTAGCGGGAGTCCATGAGCAGTTCTTC	CASSALLAGVHEQFF	TRBV2	TRBJ2-1	-	TRBD2
TGTGCCAGCAGCCCGACGCCAGATACGCAGTATTTT	CASSPTPDTQYF	TRBV7-6	TRBJ2-3	-	-
TGTGCCAGCAGTTTAGCGGGGCAGGGTGGCACTGAAGCTTTCTTT	CASSLAGQGGTEAFF	TRBV27	TRBJ1-1	-	-
TGTGCCAGCAGTGACAGGACTAGCGGGAGGAGCACCGGGGAGCTGTTTTTT	CASSDRTSGRSTGELFF	TRBV2	TRBJ2-2	-	TRBD2
TGTGCCAGCAGCCTACTTACCTCTGGAAACACCATATATTTT	CASSLLTSGNTIYF	TRBV14	TRBJ1-3	-	-
TGTGCCAGCAGCTTTACCTCGTACACCGGGGAGCTGTTTTTT	CASSFTSYTGELFF	TRBV7-9	TRBJ2-2	-	-
TGTGCCAGCAGTGAAAAAAGATGGACAGGGGGGAATGAAAAACTGTTTTTT	CASSEKRWTGGNEKLFF	TRBV6-1	TRBJ1-4	-	TRBD1
TGTGCCAGCTCACCCCCTAGCGGCCCATCCTACGAGCAGTACTTC	CASSPPSGPSYEQYF	TRBV18	TRBJ2-7	once	TRBD2
TGTGCCAGCAGCCCCCGTCGAGCTGAAGCTTTCTTT	CASSPRRAEAFF	TRBV11-2	TRBJ1-1	once	-
TGCGCCAGCAGCCAGATTTGGGCGGCTAATGAAAAACTGTTTTTT	CASSQIWAANEKLFF	TRBV4-3	TRBJ1-4	-	-
TGTGCCAGTACCTTTCCGGGTATTCATAGAGGTGGCTACACCTTC	CASTFPGIHRGGYTF	TRBV7-2	TRBJ1-2	-	-
TGTGCCAGCAGTAACCGGGTCGCTAATAATGAAAAACTGTTTTTT	CASSNRVANNEKLFF	TRBV6-5	TRBJ1-4	once	-
TGTGCCAGCAACCCGGGACTAGGACCCCACTTCTTC	CASNPGLGPHFF	TRBV5-4	TRBJ2-1	-	TRBD2
TGTGCCAGCAGCTTGGAGGGGTTTGAGTTCCCGAACACTGAAGCTTTCTTT	CASSLEGFEFPNTEAFF	TRBV5-6	TRBJ1-1	-	-
TGTGCCAGCAGTTGGGGACAGGGCTCCTACGAGCAGTACTTC	CASSWGQGSYEQYF	TRBV27	TRBJ2-7	few	TRBD1
TGTGCCAGTAGTGGGCTTATGAGCTCTGGAAACACCATATATTTT	CASSGLMSSGNTIYF	TRBV19	TRBJ1-3	-	-
TGCGCCAGCAGCGTGGGCCCCGGACTAGCGGCCTCCTACGAGCAGTACTTC	CASSVGPGLAASYEQYF	TRBV5-1	TRBJ2-7	-	TRBD2
TGTGCTAGTGGTTGGGGACTAGCGGGAGTATCCTCCTACAATGAGCAGTTCTTC	CASGWGLAGVSSYNEQFF	TRBV12-5	TRBJ2-1	-	TRBD2
TGCGCCAGCAGCCCGGGACAGGGCTCCGAGCAGTACTTC	CASSPGQGSEQYF	TRBV10-2	TRBJ2-7	once	TRBD1
TGTGCCAGCAGTTTGGGCGGGACACGTCAAGAGACCCAGTACTTC	CASSLGGTRQETQYF	TRBV27	TRBJ2-5	-	-
TGTGCCAGCAGTTTATTAACCCTCGACAGCAATGAAAAACTGTTTTTT	CASSLLTLDSNEKLFF	TRBV28	TRBJ1-4	few	-
TGTGCCAGCAGTTTGGCCGGGGAGCTGTTTTTT	CASSLAGELFF	TRBV28	TRBJ2-2	-	-
TGTGCCAGCAGACCCTTGACTAGCGGGAGGCGCGCCTACGAGCAGTACTTC	CASRPLTSGRRAYEQYF	TRBV27	TRBJ2-7	-	TRBD2
TGTGCCAGCAGTTTCGGAGGGGACGGAAAACAGTACTTC	CASSFGGDGKQYF	TRBV27	TRBJ2-4	once	-
TGTGCCAGCAGCCCAACCTTAGCTGCGACCTACGAGCAGTACTTC	CASSPTLAATYEQYF	TRBV9	TRBJ2-7	-	-
TGTGCCAGCAGTTTCCATCAGCGTGAGCAGTTCTTC	CASSFHQREQFF	TRBV27	TRBJ2-1	-	-
TGTGCCAGCAGCCCCGGACAGGGGTCTCGGGAAAAACTGTTTTTT	CASSPGQGSREKLFF	TRBV11-2	TRBJ1-4	-	TRBD1
TGTCCCAGTTGGGTGGGAGGCTCCTACGAGCAGTACTTC	CPSWVGGSYEQYF	TRBV30	TRBJ2-7	-	-